The 15 T cell receptor beta chains below were found in one sample sequenced in a study of vaccination effects on CD4 cells after COVID-19. Before any sequencing was done, the ViraFEST assay used viral peptide pools to expand antigen-specific CD4+ T cells. At the end of over 8 days of culture, CD4+ T cells were isolated. Previously uninfected by SARS-CoV-2, the vaccine recipients also showed negative nucleocapsid antibodies. TCRdb's table, derived via immunoSEQ multiplex PCR, lists solely in-frame clones and lacks some. This sample has about 43,000 clones, with roughly 79% found just once. No antigen is known for these receptors. The specimen comprised CD4+ T cells from PBMCs cultured with SARS-CoV-2 spike peptides, sampled before COVID-19 vaccination. These receptors were taken from a human donor who received a COVID-19 vaccine.

V and J are TRBV30 and TRBJ2-1; 9 positions match TRBD2. The CDR3 runs to 20 residues. Unmatched junction bases numbered 20, after V lost 4 bases and J lost 1 base. Germline CDR1 and CDR2: GTSNPN and SVGIG (reference sequence). This CDR3 is CAWTTQIFIGGGASYNEQFF. As DNA, the CDR3 is TGTGCCTGGACTACGCAAATATTTATCGGCGGGGGGGCATCCTACAATGAGCAGTTCTTC.

This chain connects TRBV3-1 (or the pseudogene TRBV3-2) to TRBJ1-2; a possible D gene is TRBD1 (6 bases). Per germline, CDR1 LGHDT and CDR2 YNNKEL (reference sequence). The CDR3 contains 15 residues. Trimming cost V 0 bases and J 5 bases, with 13 bases left between them. The CDR3 here is CASSQDKNRVYGYTF. The CDR3 coding sequence is TGTGCCAGCAGCCAAGATAAAAACAGGGTGTATGGCTACACCTTC.

The V call is TRBV18, the J call TRBJ1-2; maybe TRBD1 (6 bases). CDR3 length: 16 amino acids. The V end lost 2 bases, the J end lost 8 bases, and 21 bases lay between the germline ends. Germline values: CDR1 KGHSH, CDR2 LQKENI. This chain's CDR3 is CASSPEGGGGLRGYTF. As DNA, the CDR3 is TGTGCCAGCTCACCAGAAGGCGGAGGGGGACTAAGGGGCTACACCTTC.

The V and J genes are TRBV7-2 and TRBJ2-3; D possibly corresponds to TRBD2 (6 bases). There are 13 residues in the CDR3. Trimming left V 1 base short and J 5 bases short, with 7 bases between. CDR1 is SGHTA and CDR2 is FQGNSA in the germline V gene. The CDR3 region is CASSLVGGDTQYF. CDR3 coding DNA: TGTGCCAGCAGCTTAGTGGGGGGAGATACGCAGTATTTT.

V gene TRBV24-1 combines with J gene TRBJ2-3, with 10 nucleotides matching TRBD2. This CDR3 region has 13 residues. Germline V lookup: CDR1 KGHDR, CDR2 SFDVKD. The V gene end was trimmed by 6 bases and the J gene end by 10 bases; junction bases not matched to a gene: 6. This chain's CDR3 is CATSLAGGPAQYF. The CDR3 DNA is TGTGCCACCAGTTTAGCGGGGGGCCCGGCGCAGTATTTT.

This chain joins TRBV2 and TRBJ1-4, with 7 nucleotides matching TRBD1. CDR3 length: 12 amino acids. The germline V gene encodes CDR1 SNHLY and CDR2 FYNNEI. The V gene end was trimmed by 7 bases and the J gene end by 7 bases; junction bases not matched to a gene: 3. The CDR3 region is CASKGQPEKLFF. In DNA, the CDR3 is TGTGCCAGCAAGGGACAGCCTGAAAAACTGTTTTTT.

This clone appeared a few times. This chain links TRBV7-2 with TRBJ1-2; weak D call: TRBD1 (5 bases). Germline V gene sequence: CDR1 SGHTA, CDR2 FQGNSA. V lost 7 bases, J lost 4 bases, and 16 bases lay in between. This CDR3 has 14 amino acids. As DNA, the CDR3 is TGTGCCAGCACCCCGCAGGGACCTTTCTATGGCTACACCTTC. This codes for CASTPQGPFYGYTF.

This chain uses TRBV6-4 with TRBJ1-2; a weak D match, TRBD1 (6 bases). CDR1 is MRHNA and CDR2 is SNTAGT in the germline V gene. The length of the CDR3 is 16 residues. Trimming left V 4 bases short and J 3 bases short, with 18 bases between. CDR3 nucleotide sequence: TGTGCCAGCAGTGTCACAGGGTCTGGGGGCTACTATGGCTACACCTTC. The encoded protein is CASSVTGSGGYYGYTF.

V usage is TRBV19 and J usage is TRBJ2-6; 7 positions match TRBD2. V dropped 7 bases and J dropped 3; count of bases not matched to a gene: 6. The CDR3 extends over 15 amino acids. The germline gives CDR1 LNHDA, CDR2 SQIVND (reference sequence). The CDR3 protein is CASTRRGDGANVLTF. CDR3 DNA sequence: TGTGCCAGTACCCGCCGGGGGGATGGGGCCAACGTCCTGACTTTC. The variable domain in full, with the rest retrieved from reference TRBV19 and TRBJ2-6, is DGGITQSPKYLFRKEGQNVTLSCEQNLNHDAMYWYRQDPGQGLRLIYYSQIVNDFQKGDIAEGYSVSREKKESFPLTVTSAQKNPTAFYLCASTRRGDGANVLTFGAGSRLTVL.

This clone was seen a few times. The chain combines TRBV3-1 (or the pseudogene TRBV3-2) with TRBJ2-7, with TRBD1 identical over 9 bases. CDR1 and CDR2 (germline): LGHDT, YNNKEL (reference sequence). V was pared by 3 bases and J by 6 bases, with 6 bases of the junction left unmatched. The CDR3 is 14 amino acids. CDR3 in amino acids: CASSQRDRDGEQYV. The CDR3 DNA reads as TGTGCCAGCAGCCAGAGGGACAGGGACGGCGAGCAGTACGTC.

The CDR3 DNA reads TGCGCCAGCAGTCGTGACCCCGCCACAGATACGCAGTATTTT. Translated: CASSRDPATDTQYF. The chain has TRBV5-1 and TRBJ2-3; D remains unclear. The CDR3 contains 14 residues. CDR1 and CDR2 (germline): SGHRS, YFSETQ. Trimming cost V 5 bases and J 2 bases, with 12 bases left between them.

The chain links TRBV7-2 to TRBJ1-2; D remains ambiguous. Germline V gene lookup returns CDR1 SGHTA and CDR2 FQGNSA. V lost 6 bases and J lost 4, with 12 bases in between. The CDR3 loop spans 13 amino acids. CDR3 sequence reads: CASSPGEGYGYTF. CDR3 in DNA: TGTGCCAGCAGTCCCGGGGAAGGCTATGGCTACACCTTC.

The CDR3 is CASSRAVATDTQYF. In DNA, the CDR3 is TGTGCCAGCAGTAGGGCCGTAGCAACCGATACGCAGTATTTT. The V gene is TRBV6-5, the J gene TRBJ2-3; D not certain. V shed 5 bases and J shed 6 bases, with 15 bases lying between them. This CDR3 comprises 14 residues. The germline gives CDR1 MNHEY, CDR2 SVGAGI.

The rearrangement joins TRBV18 to TRBJ2-5, with 9 nucleotides matching TRBD2. The CDR3 sequence is 16 residues long. V was clipped by 3 bases and J by 2 bases; unmatched bases: 7. Germline loops: CDR1 KGHSH, CDR2 LQKENI. In DNA, the CDR3 is TGTGCCAGCTCACCGTCGTTAGCGGGGGCACAAGAGACCCAGTACTTC. Its protein is CASSPSLAGAQETQYF.

The chain uses TRBV6-5 and TRBJ1-3; 7 bases fit TRBD1. CDR3 length: 13 residues. Germline V CDR1 and CDR2: MNHEY, SVGAGI. The V and J ends lost 6 bases and 1 base, in that order; junction bases with no gene match: 0. CDR3: CASRTGSGNTIYF. The CDR3 bases are TGTGCCAGCAGGACAGGGTCTGGAAACACCATATATTTT.